Below are 18 T cell receptor beta chains sequenced from a single sample in a study of T cells in Graves' hyperthyroidism and ophthalmopathy (dated by TCRdb to between 2018 and 2021). The library came from multiplex PCR. TCRdb names Illumina HiSeq 2000 as the instrument used. The TCR beta CDR3 regions were amplified from RNA transcripts. For the first round of RT-PCR on the TCR CDR3, the HTBI primer set was used together with the Qiagen OneStep RT-PCR kit. The public sequencing data were trimmed at Q25 with fastp and processed into clonotypes with MiXCR by TCRdb, which kept only in-frame beta chains. Each CDR3 protein gets just one entry, which takes the most common genes and DNA from the rows behind it. This sample has a few hundred thousand distinct CDR3 sequences in its table, and 15% to 18% of those were observed once. Clones ranked in the top ten supply around 7.8% of the sample. The sample taken for sequencing was blood. The receptors shown here come from a woman aged 25 to 45 with Graves' hyperthyroidism.

The table lists this clonotype with a few counts. The chain joins TRBV5-8 to TRBJ2-4, with 9 bases identical to TRBD1. Per germline, CDR1 SGHTS and CDR2 YDEGEE. The CDR3 totals 13 residues. V trimming: 3 bases; J trimming: 5 bases; junction bases outside the gene matches: 0. The CDR3 nucleotides are TGTGCCAGCAGCTGGACAGGGGAAAACATTCAGTACTTC. Protein: CASSWTGENIQYF.

This clonotype has a count of ten or more. The chain uses TRBV10-1 and TRBJ2-7; 7 bases map to TRBD2. J gave up 6 bases and V 5 bases, and 19 bases lay outside the gene matches. From germline, CDR1 is WNHNN and CDR2 SYGVQD (reference sequence). The CDR3 length is 17 residues. DNA of the CDR3: TGCGCCAGCAGTCAGAAGGATTTTAGGACTAGGGATGGCGAGCAGTACTTC. Protein product: CASSQKDFRTRDGEQYF.

The table lists this clonotype with a count of one. One end of the junction is discordant with germline, which a read error may explain. This sequence joins TRBV4-1 and TRBJ1-3; D gene uncertain. Germline loops: CDR1 MGHRA, CDR2 YSYEKL. CDR3 size: 14 residues. Written as DNA, the CDR3 is TGCGCCAGCAGCCAAGAAGGCAACCGAAACACCGTATATTTT. It codes for CASSQEGNRNTVYF.

This clonotype was counted only a few times. This rearrangement joins TRBV28 to TRBJ2-7; TRBD2 aligns across 9 bases. This CDR3 is built from 15 residues. CDR1 MDHEN and CDR2 SYDVKM come from the germline V gene. Germline trimming cut 5 bases from V and 4 bases from J; bases unmatched to any gene: 9. CDR3 sequence: CASSPRLAVTYEQYF. As DNA, the CDR3 is TGTGCCAGCAGTCCTCGACTAGCGGTAACGTACGAGCAGTACTTC.

In its sample, this clonotype was seen many times. This sequence joins TRBV28 and TRBJ2-7; D unclear. V was shortened by 3 bases and J by 0 bases, with 15 bases between the two germline ends. In germline, CDR1 is MDHEN, CDR2 SYDVKM. The CDR3 has 16 amino acids. The CDR3 is CASSFPNGGFSYEQYF. In nucleotides, the CDR3 is TGTGCCAGCAGTTTCCCAAATGGCGGATTCTCCTACGAGCAGTACTTC. The full variable domain, rest sourced from reference TRBV28 and TRBJ2-7, is DVKVTQSSRYLVKRTGEKVFLECVQDMDHENMFWYRQDPGLGLRLIYFSYDVKMKEKGDIPEGYSVSREKKERFSLILESASTNQTSMYLCASSFPNGGFSYEQYFGPGTRLTVT.

This clonotype was picked up one time. V and J are TRBV19 and TRBJ2-2, with D possibly matching TRBD2 (6 bases). Germline V CDR1 and CDR2: LNHDA, SQIVND (reference sequence). Trimming took off 4 bases at V and 4 bases at J, with 13 bases between the two ends. The CDR3 is made up of 15 amino acids. The CDR3 is CASSSPTGLTGELFF. CDR3 sequence (DNA): TGTGCCAGTAGTAGCCCTACGGGACTCACCGGGGAGCTGTTTTTT.

This clonotype showed up just a few times. The chain joins TRBV13 to TRBJ1-1; D possibly corresponds to TRBD1 (5 bases). V dropped 3 bases and J dropped 4 bases, with 15 bases sitting between them. The CDR3 runs to 15 residues. CDR1 PRHDT and CDR2 FYEKMQ come from the germline V gene (reference sequence). CDR3 sequence: CASSFQAIGTTEAFF. The CDR3 nucleotides read TGTGCCAGCAGCTTTCAAGCGATAGGGACCACTGAAGCTTTCTTT.

The sample holds many counts of this clonotype. This rearrangement joins TRBV20-1 to TRBJ2-7; the match to TRBD2 covers 10 bases. Germline V lookup: CDR1 DFQATT, CDR2 SNEGSKA (reference sequence). Trimming at V came to 6 bases and at J to 5 bases, leaving 10 bases not matched to a gene. This CDR3 is built from 14 residues. The CDR3 DNA sequence: TGCAGTGCGATAGCGGGAGGCTTTGGGGACGAGCAGTACTTC. Its protein product is CSAIAGGFGDEQYF.

This clonotype was counted ten times or more. The V gene is TRBV10-2, the J gene TRBJ2-3; D is possibly TRBD2 (7 bases). Trimming removed 0 bases at V and 11 bases at J, with 18 bases between. The CDR3 extends over 15 amino acids. Germline lookup yields CDR1 WSHSY and CDR2 SAAADI. CDR3 residues: CASSESTGGGGKQYF. The CDR3 DNA follows: TGCGCCAGCAGTGAGTCGACGGGGGGCGGCGGTAAGCAGTATTTT.

The V gene is TRBV11-2, the J gene TRBJ2-3, with a tentative D call TRBD2 (6 bases). Trimming took 5 bases from V and 2 from J, leaving 14 bases between them. The CDR3 contains 15 residues. Looked up from germline, CDR1 is SGHAT and CDR2 is FQNNGV. CDR3 residues: CASSPDGGNTDTQYF. CDR3 bases: TGTGCCAGCAGCCCGGACGGCGGGAACACAGATACGCAGTATTTT.

The rearrangement uses TRBV6-1 and TRBJ1-6; D unclear. This CDR3 comprises 14 residues. CDR1 is MNHNS, CDR2 SASEGT, per germline. Trimming took off 6 bases at V and 9 bases at J, with 15 bases between the two ends. CDR3 in amino acids: CASSPRRESSPLHF. The DNA for the CDR3 is TGTGCCAGCAGCCCGAGACGGGAGTCTTCACCCCTCCACTTT.

This clonotype was recorded at least ten times. V usage is TRBV5-1 and J usage is TRBJ2-7; D is unclear. Germline V gene sequence: CDR1 SGHRS, CDR2 YFSETQ. CDR3 length: 14 residues. Deletions cut 1 base from V and 1 base from J, with 9 bases between. Here the CDR3 DNA reads TGCGCCAGCAGCTTGCGCACTGAGTCCTACGAGCAGTACTTC. This encodes CASSLRTESYEQYF.

This clonotype came up a few times. The rearrangement links TRBV2 to TRBJ2-3; 12 positions match TRBD2. Germline V gene sequence: CDR1 SNHLY, CDR2 FYNNEI. Unmatched junction bases numbered 13, after V lost 5 bases and J lost 4 bases. The CDR3 consists of 18 residues. The CDR3 protein is CASSSSPLAGGGADTQYF. CDR3 DNA: TGTGCCAGCAGTTCCTCCCCTCTAGCGGGGGGGGGGGCAGATACGCAGTATTTT.

This clonotype was recorded at least ten times. V is TRBV12-3 or TRBV12-4 and J is TRBJ1-1; D ambiguous. V lost 7 bases and J 4 bases, leaving 7 bases between the germline ends. The length of the CDR3 is 11 residues. CDR3 loop: CASKRGTEAFF. CDR3 DNA: TGTGCCAGCAAACGGGGCACTGAAGCTTTCTTT.

This clonotype was counted between two and nine times. V and J are TRBV27 and TRBJ2-5; 12 bases match TRBD2. The V and J ends lost 8 bases and 2 bases, in that order; junction bases with no gene match: 9. CDR1 MNHEY and CDR2 SMNVEV come from the germline V gene (reference sequence). The CDR3 consists of 16 residues. The DNA of the CDR3 is TGTGCCAGCCGCCGACGGCTAGCGGGAGGGCAAGAGACCCAGTACTTC. This sequence encodes CASRRRLAGGQETQYF.

This clonotype was counted many times. CDR3 amino acids: CASSTRQGMNTEAFF. The CDR3 nucleotides read TGTGCCAGTAGTACCCGCCAGGGGATGAACACTGAAGCTTTCTTT. The chain joins TRBV19 to TRBJ1-1; possible D gene TRBD1, 6 bases. V lost 4 bases, J lost 0 bases, and 12 bases lay in between. Germline lookup yields CDR1 LNHDA and CDR2 SQIVND (reference sequence). The CDR3 runs to 15 residues.

This clonotype has at least ten counts. The V call is TRBV20-1, the J call TRBJ1-2, with D unresolved. The length of the CDR3 is 12 residues. With 5 bases removed from V and 0 bases from J, the gap between germline ends came to 7 bases. Germline V gene lookup returns CDR1 DFQATT and CDR2 SNEGSKA (reference sequence). The CDR3: CSAATANYGYTF. The CDR3 DNA follows: TGCAGTGCTGCGACGGCTAACTATGGCTACACCTTC.

This clonotype was detected many times. V and J are TRBV20-1 and TRBJ2-4, with 9 bases matching TRBD2. Looked up from germline, CDR1 is DFQATT and CDR2 is SNEGSKA (reference sequence). This CDR3 comprises 13 residues. V shed 0 bases and J 6 bases; nucleotides not matched to a gene: 0. For the CDR3, the DNA is TGCAGTGCTAGAGAGGGACTAGCAAACATTCAGTACTTC. It encodes CSAREGLANIQYF.